The T cell receptor (beta chain) described here comes from a study of T cells after yellow fever vaccination. Study as a whole: Preparation of fractions with low cell numbers was performed using SMART-Seq v4 Ultra Low Input.

Study observations and caveats: Clones that expanded after primary vaccination mostly reappeared after the booster (approximately 96% CD4, 70% to 90% CD8). Secondary responses were weaker yet peaked faster, day 5 versus 15.

Generation of TCR cDNA used 5'RACE template switching (which added a universal primer site and UMIs). Each CDR3 protein is one row after TCRdb ran MiXCR on the 5' RACE reads. Here the sample spans approximately 510,000 distinct CDR3 sequences, just over 20% being singletons. This clonotype has just a few counts. Its antigen remains unidentified. This receptor was identified in a young man who received the YFV17D yellow fever vaccine. Source: PBMCs, taken roughly 23 days after the first yellow fever vaccination.

The CDR3 is CASSYLPSGGYYNEQFF. The DNA of the CDR3 is TGTGCCAGCAGTTACCTCCCTAGCGGGGGTTATTACAATGAGCAGTTCTTC. The chain has TRBV6-5 and TRBJ2-1, with TRBD2 matching 10 bases. The germline V gene has CDR1 MNHEY and CDR2 SVGAGI. V was pared by 2 bases and J by 4 bases, with 8 bases of the junction left unmatched. CDR3 length equals 17 residues.